Sequencing of this T cell receptor (beta chain) was carried out in a study of post-analysis software for immune sequencing data. Study-level background: Clinical courses comprised relapsing-remitting, secondary progressive and progressive-relapsing multiple sclerosis. Study conclusions and caveats: Pronounced co-clustering by F measure was evident among identically batched samples. When patients were compared with controls, four or five TRBV segments were more frequent, TRBV5-6, TRBV5-1 and TRBV20-1 among them.

Built from TCR beta cDNA, the libraries had unique molecular identifiers in them. When 1 to 10 million T cells were used, they gave about 540,000 cDNA molecules. MiXCR, run by TCRdb on the PCR reads, gives a single entry per CDR3 protein. The table lists about 160,000 distinct CDR3 sequences, 36% of them singletons, with about 26% in the top ten. A few counts support this clonotype. The target antigen is unknown. V was pared by 2 bases and J by 10 bases, with 13 bases of the junction left unmatched. CDR1 and CDR2 from the germline V gene are DFQATT and SNEGSKA (reference sequence). The CDR3 loop spans 16 amino acids.

The sequence came from a girl under 18 with multiple sclerosis. The V and J genes are TRBV20-1 and TRBJ1-6, with 8 bases matching TRBD1. Sequencing used blood, obtained after autologous hematopoietic stem cell transplantation. The CDR3 loop reads CSARNGGGQGGSPLHF. CDR3 DNA: TGCAGTGCTAGAAATGGGGGCGGACAGGGCGGCTCACCCCTCCACTTT.